These 4 T cell receptor beta chains share one sample of origin, sequenced in a study of identical twins. MiXCR was run by TCRdb on the 5' RACE reads, yielding one entry per CDR3 protein. The sample carries a few hundred thousand distinct CDR3 sequences, about 8.9% recorded once. A further study also used this sample, focusing on yellow fever vaccine responses in identical twins.

Sequenced material: CD8+ T cells sorted from blood. These receptors were taken from a woman aged 18-30 years in good health.

This clonotype was observed a few times. This chain joins TRBV7-9 and TRBJ2-1; 11 bases are a match to TRBD1. CDR3 length equals 17 residues. Per germline, CDR1 SEHNR and CDR2 FQNEAQ (reference sequence). Losses at the gene ends were 5 bases for V and 9 bases for J; bases not matched to a gene: 15. In DNA form, the CDR3 reads TGTGCCAGCAGCCACCTCGGACAGGGGGCAAATTTGGGTGAGCAGTTCTTC. This gives the protein CASSHLGQGANLGEQFF.

A few counts support this clonotype. The V gene is TRBV28, the J gene TRBJ2-1; weak D call: TRBD2 (6 bases). Germline V gene lookup returns CDR1 MDHEN and CDR2 SYDVKM. Trimming stripped 7 bases from V and 0 bases from J, with 13 bases between. The CDR3 spans 15 residues. CDR3 coding DNA: TGTGCCAGCATTTGGAGACTAGGCTCCTACAATGAGCAGTTCTTC. Protein product: CASIWRLGSYNEQFF.

The table lists this clonotype with many counts. This chain connects TRBV12-5 to TRBJ2-5; TRBD1 might be the D (6 bases). The germline V and J ends were trimmed by 4 bases and 0 bases, with 9 bases remaining between them. The germline CDR1 and CDR2 sequences are LGHNT and FRNRAP. The CDR3 spans 14 residues. The CDR3 sequence: CASGSGQNQETQYF. Here the CDR3 DNA reads TGTGCTAGTGGTTCCGGACAGAACCAAGAGACCCAGTACTTC.

This clonotype was recorded at least ten times. The gene calls are TRBV2 and TRBJ2-3, with TRBD2 identical over 11 bases. With 7 bases clipped from V and 2 bases from J, the junction kept 11 bases outside the gene matches. This CDR3 region has 17 residues. In germline, CDR1 is SNHLY, CDR2 FYNNEI. This CDR3 reads CASKQSPLAGDTDTQYF. The CDR3 nucleotides read TGTGCCAGCAAACAGTCCCCACTAGCGGGGGACACAGATACGCAGTATTTT.